The clone carrying this T cell receptor beta chain was observed a few times. Every immunoSEQ plate was one replicate of a subset's evenly spread DNA. Libraries were prepared by immunoSEQ multiplex PCR; TCRdb keeps only in-frame clonotypes and omits some of them. The sample consists of millions of clones, 85% to 95% of them appearing once. The data were taken from a study of shared clonotypes between healthy human individuals. Sample: naive CD4+ T cells sorted from blood. The sample's subset: CD45RA+ positively selected. The sequence came from a man younger than 35 in good health.

CDR3 nucleotides: TGTGCCAGCAGCTTAAGCGGGGGGGTCCAAGAGACCCAGTACTTC. Its translation is CASSLSGGVQETQYF. This chain links TRBV11-2 with TRBJ2-5; the match to TRBD2 covers 10 bases. In germline, CDR1 is SGHAT, CDR2 FQNNGV. After removal of 2 bases from V and 1 base from J, the junction contained 1 base not matched to a gene. The CDR3 is made up of 15 amino acids.